This T cell receptor beta chain derives from a study of neurological immune-mediated disorders. Study-wide results and limits: The most TCR clonal expansion was seen in HTLV-1-associated myelopathy, and the least was seen in multiple sclerosis, which fell below healthy controls. Sharing of CDR3 amino acid sequences among expanded clones across subjects was absent, suggesting private repertoires in all groups.

Libraries used 2 million unsorted PBMCs kept frozen in RNAlater. The method for making cDNA was 5'RACE, and it used 10-nucleotide random UMIs. From the 5' RACE reads, TCRdb called clonotypes with MiXCR, one entry per CDR3 protein. The sample contains around 46,000 distinct CDR3 sequences, about a quarter of which appear only once. Germline-derived CDR1 and CDR2 are SEHNR and FQNEAQ (reference sequence). The V end lost 1 base, the J end lost 2 bases, and 18 bases lay between the germline ends. The CDR3 loop spans 17 amino acids. This clonotype was counted many times. Its specificity is unknown. The genes are TRBV7-9 and TRBJ2-7, with D maybe TRBD1 (7 bases). Specimen: PBMCs. This TCR came from a woman in her 70s in good health. The CDR3 spells CASSLVLGQRVTYEQYF. In nucleotides, the CDR3 is TGTGCCAGCAGCTTAGTCCTGGGACAGCGGGTAACCTACGAGCAGTACTTC.